This TCR beta chain emerged from a study of blood T cell repertoires in COVID-19 (TCRdb year 2020). Regarding the research as a whole: Collaborator samples came from the United States, Italy and Spain and covered acute and convalescent phases of COVID-19. The material from the prospective study consisted of cDNA or gDNA derived from T cells, B-cell-depleted T cells, or PBMCs. The dataset comprised deeply sampled blood TCRbeta repertoires from subjects exposed to, actively infected with, or recovered from COVID-19. The repertoires were released in a freely available public database meant as a resource for research on the immune response to SARS-CoV-2. The samples were drawn from the first 160 participants of the ongoing ImmuneRACE study and from some 1,300 subjects provided by 6 global collaborators. A de-identified subject ID, COVID-19 status, age in years and sex were almost always included in the sample metadata. Where HLA class I and class II types were available, the types were taken from metadata supplied by the sample provider, not from assay-based typing.

Counted from cysteine to phenylalanine, this CDR3 has 14 amino acids. The kept DNA is CDR3 alone, 42 bases in frame from the first base. The junction shows trimming of 9 bases on V and 0 bases on J, plus 13 bases between the germline ends. From the germline V gene (reference sequence), CDR1 is MNHNY and CDR2 is SVGAGI. TCRbeta CDR3 regions were amplified from genomic DNA by means of the immunoSEQ Assay, a bias-controlled multiplex PCR. In the authors' own workflow: Nucleated cell counts per sample were estimated from amplification of reference gene primers within the assay. Sequence reads were collapsed and filtered to measure the absolute abundance of every unique TCRbeta CDR3 rearrangement. Productive Simpson clonality was computed per sample as the square root of Simpson's diversity index over productive rearrangements. In TCRdb, the immuneACCESS table is reduced to in-frame sequences with V and J assigned. These tables do not hold every clone; where another copy was compared, an unresolved V gene accounts for under half, and the others remain unexplained. Clone size and V and J calls were adopted from that table, with D and trimming inferred from the DNA. Here the sample has roughly 100,000 clones; 70% to 90% occur a single time. The ten largest make up 2% of the sample.

Whole blood was collected in K2EDTA tubes by collaborating institutions according to the institutions' own protocols. For TCRbeta analysis, collaborator samples were shipped as frozen whole blood, as isolated PBMCs, or as DNA extracted from either sample type. Findings and caveats that apply to the study as a whole: How much clinical and demographic metadata was included differed by source and by participant, and the metadata was provided uncurated.

Concerning this clone: Its cognate antigen has yet to be identified. Per-base quality was not reported, and no clone a single base away is much larger than it.

This receptor was obtained from a man aged 45 to 65 with active COVID-19. Sequenced material: peripheral blood. Recombination linked TRBV6-6 to TRBJ2-3; matching of 6 bases hints at TRBD2 as the D gene. Here is the DNA: TGTGCCAGTACTAAAGCGGGTAGCACAGATACGCAGTATTTT. It codes for CASTKAGSTDTQYF.